The 6 T cell receptor beta chains listed next were all sequenced from one sample in a study of OX40 agonist ivuxolimab in advanced cancers. TCRdb's copy holds only in-frame clones and misses some; the assay was immunoSEQ multiplex PCR. The repertoire includes over 50,000 clones, 65% to 90% of them detected once, and less than 0.6% sits in the top ten. Here the sequenced sample was CD4+ or CD8+ T cells sorted from blood, taken in a trial of the OX40 agonist ivuxolimab. These receptors all come from an adult with an advanced solid tumor such as melanoma, head and neck, liver or kidney cancer.

The rearrangement joins TRBV15 to TRBJ2-5, with TRBD2 matching 13 bases. The V and J ends lost 5 bases and 2 bases, in that order; junction bases with no gene match: 8. The germline CDR1 and CDR2 sequences are LNHNV and YYDKDF (reference sequence). The CDR3 sequence is 17 residues long. The CDR3 DNA is TGTGCCACCAGCGTAAAACAGACTAGCGGGAGGCAAGAGACCCAGTACTTC. It codes for CATSVKQTSGRQETQYF.

This clone was seen only a few times. J is TRBJ1-2 and V is TRBV30; D ambiguous. V lost 2 bases to trimming and J lost 4 bases, with 23 bases between them. The CDR3 runs 17 residues. Germline V gene sequence: CDR1 GTSNPN, CDR2 SVGIG (reference sequence). The CDR3 sequence is CAWSSGEPGRRIYGYTF. In DNA, the CDR3 is TGTGCCTGGAGTTCAGGTGAACCGGGAAGGAGGATCTATGGCTACACCTTC.

The chain carries TRBV7-9 and TRBJ1-4; D may be TRBD1 (6 bases). This CDR3 region has 16 residues. The V and J ends lost 5 bases and 5 bases respectively, with 18 bases between them. Germline-derived CDR1 and CDR2 are SEHNR and FQNEAQ (reference sequence). The CDR3 DNA reads as TGTGCCAGCAGCCCCGGCCCTGGGACAAAGAATGAAAAACTGTTTTTT. Translated, it gives CASSPGPGTKNEKLFF.

The chain employs TRBV7-2 and TRBJ2-3; possibly TRBD1 or TRBD2 for D (6 bases each). Per germline, CDR1 SGHTA and CDR2 FQGNSA. V dropped 3 bases and J dropped 0 bases, with 19 bases sitting between them. This CDR3 is 18 amino acids long. The CDR3 loop is CASSFRGVRPGSTDTQYF. In DNA, the CDR3 is TGTGCCAGCAGCTTTAGGGGGGTGAGGCCGGGGAGCACAGATACGCAGTATTTT. Together with reference TRBV7-2 and TRBJ2-3, the CDR3 gives the full variable domain: GAGVSQSPSNKVTEKGKDVELRCDPISGHTALYWYRQSLGQGLEFLIYFQGNSAPDKSGLPSDRFSAERTGGSVSTLTIQRTQQEDSAVYLCASSFRGVRPGSTDTQYFGPGTRLTVL.

This clone has a handful of counts. The chain employs TRBV7-3 and TRBJ2-7, with D possibly being TRBD1 or TRBD2 (5 bases each). Germline V gene data show CDR1 as SGHTA and CDR2 as FQGTGA. V lost 5 bases to trimming and J lost 4 bases, with 12 bases between them. The CDR3 is 13 amino acids. CDR3 sequence reads: CASSVTWGYEQYF. DNA for the CDR3: TGTGCCAGCAGCGTCACCTGGGGGTACGAGCAGTACTTC.

The V and J genes are TRBV5-1 and TRBJ1-1; 9 bases agree with TRBD1. V was pared by 3 bases and J by 5 bases, with 5 bases of the junction left unmatched. The length of the CDR3 is 14 residues. Germline CDR1 reads SGHRS; CDR2 reads YFSETQ. Here the CDR3 DNA reads TGCGCCAGCAGCTGGGGACAGGGCGGAACTGAAGCTTTCTTT. It encodes CASSWGQGGTEAFF.